These 24 T cell receptor beta chains were sequenced from one sample in a study of blood T cells in healthy people across ages. Alongside a J-beta primer mix, a sample-barcoded 5' primer served in a second PCR lasting about 7 to 11 cycles. TCRdb re-called the 5' RACE reads with MiXCR, one entry per CDR3 protein. The data show over 1,500,000 distinct CDR3 sequences, with around 50% seen just once and approximately 2.1% held by the top ten. The sequencing sample was made of blood. The receptors were gathered from a woman aged 35 to 49 in good health.

Concerning this clonotype: One end of the junction varies from germline; a read error may be responsible. The chain joins TRBV3-1 to TRBJ2-1; D might be TRBD2 (7 bases). The CDR3 has 15 amino acids. Looked up from germline, CDR1 is LGHDT and CDR2 is YNNKEL (reference sequence). CDR3: CASSRGGRSYNGQFF. The CDR3 DNA follows: TGTGCCAGCAGCCGGGGGGGCCGTTCCTACAATGGGCAGTTCTTC.

CDR3 bases: TGCGCCAGCAGCCAAGATAGGGAGCGCGACACCGCCACAGATACGCAGTATTTT. Translation: CASSQDRERDTATDTQYF. The chain links TRBV4-3 to TRBJ2-3; D is possibly TRBD2 (5 bases). The CDR3 is 18 amino acids. Germline CDR1 LGHNA, CDR2 YSLEER. Trimming cost V 0 bases and J 2 bases, with 18 bases left between them.

The V gene is TRBV6-5, the J gene TRBJ2-1; 7 bases line up with TRBD1. The CDR3 is made up of 14 amino acids. The germline gives CDR1 MNHEY, CDR2 SVGAGI. J lost 5 bases, V lost 5 bases, and 6 bases had no gene match. Written as DNA, the CDR3 is TGTGCCAGCAGTCGGGACAGCCGCAACAATGAGCAGTTCTTC. This encodes CASSRDSRNNEQFF.

This clonotype was counted a few times. J is TRBJ2-3 and V is TRBV20-1; D is perhaps TRBD1 (5 bases). The CDR3 is 13 amino acids. Germline V CDR1 and CDR2: DFQATT, SNEGSKA (reference sequence). With 0 bases removed from V and 6 bases from J, the gap between germline ends came to 10 bases. The CDR3 region has the DNA TGCAGTGCTAGAGACAGGGCCTTCGATACGCAGTATTTT. Translating gives CSARDRAFDTQYF.

The J gene is TRBJ2-1, the V gene TRBV29-1; 11 bases are a match to TRBD2. Germline CDR1 SQVTM, CDR2 ANQGSEA. Trimming removed 6 bases from V and 4 bases from J; junction bases left unmatched: 5. The CDR3 consists of 14 residues. This CDR3 reads CSVPTSGRYNEQFF. The CDR3 DNA reads as TGCAGCGTCCCTACTAGCGGGAGATACAATGAGCAGTTCTTC.

This clonotype was observed a single time. The chain is built from TRBV5-1 and TRBJ2-3, with D possibly being TRBD2 (5 bases). CDR1 SGHRS and CDR2 YFSETQ come from the germline V gene. This CDR3 has 15 residues. The ends were cut back, 0 bases at V and 4 bases at J, with 12 bases in the middle. The CDR3 region is CASSLDSVGPDTQYF. Written as DNA, the CDR3 is TGCGCCAGCAGCTTGGATAGCGTTGGGCCAGATACGCAGTATTTT.

This clonotype was seen a few times. The V gene is TRBV5-1, the J gene TRBJ2-3, with a weak D call TRBD2 (7 bases). V gave up 9 bases and J gave up 2 bases, with 19 bases separating them. Germline assignment: CDR1 SGHRS and CDR2 YFSETQ. This CDR3 region has 15 residues. The CDR3 DNA sequence: TGCGCCACGCGAAGGGGGGGGGAGACCACAGATACGCAGTATTTT. It yields the protein CATRRGGETTDTQYF. The full variable domain, in which reference TRBV5-1 and TRBJ2-3 provide the parts outside the CDR3, is KAGVTQTPRYLIKTRGQQVTLSCSPISGHRSVSWYQQTPGQGLQFLFEYFSETQRNKGNFPGRFSGRQFSNSRSEMNVSTLELGDSALYLCATRRGGETTDTQYFGPGTRLTVL.

This clonotype was recorded a few times. This chain uses TRBV13 with TRBJ1-2, with a weak D call TRBD1 (6 bases). The V gene's germline CDR1 is PRHDT and CDR2 FYEKMQ (reference sequence). The length of the CDR3 is 12 residues. With 1 base removed from V and 8 bases from J, the gap between germline ends came to 8 bases. In DNA, the CDR3 is TGTGCCAGCAGCTTAGTGGGGGCGGGCTACACCTTC. It is translated as CASSLVGAGYTF.

This clonotype was seen only once. The rearrangement uses TRBV28 and TRBJ1-2; TRBD1 might be the D (5 bases). V gave up 6 bases and J gave up 1 base, with 21 bases separating them. The CDR3 is 17 amino acids. CDR1 is MDHEN, CDR2 SYDVKM, per germline. CDR3 DNA: TGTGCCAGCAGACAGGCCACCGGCACACACCATAACTATGGCTACACCTTC. Translating gives CASRQATGTHHNYGYTF.

This chain uses TRBV6-5 with TRBJ1-2; D not certain. Trimming removed 4 bases at V and 9 bases at J, with 18 bases between. The CDR3 has 14 residues. CDR1 and CDR2 (germline): MNHEY, SVGAGI. The CDR3, as DNA: TGTGCCAGCAGTTCCACGGGAGGGAGAGAAAGCTACACCTTC. Translated: CASSSTGGRESYTF.

This clonotype was picked up a small number of times. The chain couples TRBV27 to TRBJ2-6, with D unresolved. The CDR3 runs to 16 residues. V lost 3 bases and J lost 0, with 9 bases in between. Germline-derived CDR1 and CDR2 are MNHEY and SMNVEV (reference sequence). The CDR3 bases are TGTGCCAGCAGTTTCGACAAATCCTCTGGGGCCAACGTCCTGACTTTC. Protein: CASSFDKSSGANVLTF.

The V gene is TRBV7-9, the J gene TRBJ2-7, with D tentatively TRBD1 or TRBD2 (6 bases each). Germline CDR1 reads SEHNR; CDR2 reads FQNEAQ (reference sequence). Trimming removed 6 bases at V and 2 bases at J, with 17 bases between. The CDR3 is 15 amino acids. The CDR3 coding sequence is TGTGCCAGCAGGCACGCAGGGGCGGGAACCTACGAGCAGTACTTC. It yields the protein CASRHAGAGTYEQYF. Full variable domain (remainder filled in from reference TRBV7-9 and TRBJ2-7): DTGVSQNPRHKITKRGQNVTFRCDPISEHNRLYWYRQTLGQGPEFLTYFQNEAQLEKSRLLSDRFSAERPKGSFSTLEIQRTEQGDSAMYLCASRHAGAGTYEQYFGPGTRLTVT.

There are a few counts of this clonotype. This sequence joins TRBV7-2 and TRBJ1-2; unclear D gene. Trimming cost V 5 bases and J 1 base, with 14 bases left between them. The CDR3 loop spans 15 amino acids. The germline V gene has CDR1 SGHTA and CDR2 FQGNSA. The CDR3 region is CASSPAGSNNYGYTF. Written as DNA, the CDR3 is TGTGCCAGCAGCCCAGCGGGATCGAATAACTATGGCTACACCTTC.

This clonotype was seen a single time. The chain carries TRBV6-1 and TRBJ2-5; 9 bases agree with TRBD2. The trim removed 1 base at V and 1 base at J, leaving 10 bases unmatched. Germline-derived CDR1 and CDR2 are MNHNS and SASEGT. CDR3 size: 18 residues. The CDR3 DNA reads TGTGCCAGCAGTGAAGGACTAGCGGTCCTTAAGCTCCAAGAGACCCAGTACTTC. As protein: CASSEGLAVLKLQETQYF.

The rearrangement links TRBV9 to TRBJ2-1, with D possibly matching TRBD2 (6 bases). V lost 0 bases and J 5 bases, leaving 12 bases between the germline ends. The CDR3 is made up of 15 amino acids. The germline gives CDR1 SGDLS, CDR2 YYNGEE. The CDR3 region has the DNA TGTGCCAGCAGCGTAGCGGTGGGACTGGACAATGAGCAGTTCTTC. Its translation is CASSVAVGLDNEQFF.

This clonotype was observed many times. One junction end does not reproduce the germline sequence, and a read error may be involved. This chain joins TRBV5-1 and TRBJ2-5; 13 bases agree with TRBD2. This CDR3 has 15 amino acids. CDR1 and CDR2 (germline): SGHRS, YFSETQ. CDR3 DNA: TGTGCCAGCAGCTGGGGACTAGCGGGACAAGAGACCCAGTACTTC. This codes for CASSWGLAGQETQYF.

This clonotype was detected only a few times. The rearrangement joins TRBV11-2 to TRBJ2-5; no clear D. V dropped 4 bases and J dropped 3 bases, with 9 bases sitting between them. In germline, CDR1 is SGHAT, CDR2 FQNNGV. The CDR3 totals 13 residues. CDR3 in amino acids: CASSSWGKETQYF. CDR3 nucleotides: TGTGCCAGCAGCTCCTGGGGAAAAGAGACCCAGTACTTC.

V is TRBV6-5 and J is TRBJ2-7; D is unclear. V gave up 9 bases and J gave up 5 bases, with 17 bases separating them. This CDR3 comprises 13 residues. CDR1 and CDR2 from the germline V gene are MNHEY and SVGAGI. CDR3 sequence: CASGLNRKDEQYF. In DNA, the CDR3 is TGTGCCAGTGGGCTTAATAGAAAGGACGAGCAGTACTTC.

The chain employs TRBV19 and TRBJ1-4; D unresolved. Looked up from germline, CDR1 is LNHDA and CDR2 is SQIVND (reference sequence). CDR3 size: 13 residues. Trimming took off 6 bases at V and 6 bases at J, with 11 bases between the two ends. CDR3 DNA sequence: TGTGCCAGTAGCTTCACCCGGGATGAAAAACTGTTTTTT. Residues: CASSFTRDEKLFF.

This clonotype was counted a few times. The rearrangement uses TRBV9 and TRBJ2-6, with D unclear. This CDR3 region has 15 residues. Per germline, CDR1 SGDLS and CDR2 YYNGEE. V dropped 3 bases and J dropped 0 bases, with 7 bases sitting between them. This CDR3 reads CASSALVSGANVLTF. The CDR3 nucleotides are TGTGCCAGCAGCGCCCTAGTCTCTGGGGCCAACGTCCTGACTTTC.

This clonotype appeared a few times. The chain has TRBV7-2 and TRBJ2-5; 11 bases match TRBD2. Germline CDR1 SGHTA, CDR2 FQGNSA. The CDR3 loop spans 14 amino acids. The junction had 4 bases not matched to a gene; V was cut back by 5 bases and J by 5 bases. CDR3 residues: CASSPSGGLETQYF. As DNA, the CDR3 is TGTGCCAGCAGCCCTAGCGGGGGGCTGGAGACCCAGTACTTC.

Only a few counts were recorded for this clonotype. The CDR3 reads CASSEGTEVGLDEQFF. CDR3 DNA: TGCGCCAGCAGTGAGGGCACCGAGGTGGGACTGGATGAGCAGTTCTTC. The genes are TRBV10-2 and TRBJ2-1, with a weak D call TRBD2 (6 bases). The CDR3 covers 16 residues. The germline V and J ends were trimmed by 2 bases and 8 bases, with 19 bases remaining between them. Germline-derived CDR1 and CDR2 are WSHSY and SAAADI.

This chain uses TRBV20-1 with TRBJ2-5; D call uncertain. Germline CDR1 and CDR2: DFQATT and SNEGSKA (reference sequence). The ends were cut back, 3 bases at V and 2 bases at J, with 13 bases in the middle. The CDR3 is made up of 14 amino acids. CDR3 DNA sequence: TGCAGTGCTAGCGGCGGTCCCGCACAAGAGACCCAGTACTTC. This codes for CSASGGPAQETQYF.

On this clonotype itself: Germline is not matched at one junction end, which may reflect a read error. The chain carries TRBV9 and TRBJ2-6, with TRBD1 identical over 11 bases. The CDR3 consists of 18 residues. Germline CDR1 reads SGDLS; CDR2 reads YYNGEE. The CDR3 loop reads CASSVDRTGGSGANVLTF. The CDR3 bases are TGTGCCAGCAGCGTAGACCGGACAGGGGGCTCTGGGGCCAATGTCCTGACTTTC.